This T cell receptor beta chain was found in a study of type 1 and type 2 diabetes patients. Study information: Magnetic bead positive selection isolated CD4+ or CD8+ T cells from PBMCs.

Genomic DNA was the PCR template. The TCR beta CDR3 region was amplified using 30 forward and 13 reverse primers. TCRdb ran MiXCR on the multiplex PCR reads and lists one entry per CDR3 protein. The table records more than 250,000 distinct CDR3 sequences, approximately 45% of them present only once. Roughly 10 milliliters of peripheral blood were drawn from each donor. This clonotype was observed a handful of times. Antigen specificity is unknown. The V gene's germline CDR1 is LNHDA and CDR2 SQIVND (reference sequence). Trimming removed 5 bases from V and 3 bases from J, with 16 bases in between. The CDR3 length is 15 residues. Study-level results: Highly-expanded CD4+ clones were few in type 2 diabetes, median one, approximately 3.8% of reads. V and J gene usage correlated at 0.9 to 0.98 between type 2 diabetes and control samples.

The genes are TRBV19 and TRBJ1-1; tentatively, D is TRBD1 (6 bases). Source material: peripheral blood mononuclear cells (PBMCs). The sequence was obtained from a man aged 18-30 years with type 2 diabetes. CDR3 nucleotide sequence: TGTGCCAGTAGTCAGCCTGGGGGGGCGGACACTGAAGCTTTCTTT. Translated: CASSQPGGADTEAFF.